This passage covers 14 T cell receptor beta chains from one sample sequenced in a study of early T cells in non-severe SARS-CoV-2 infection. A single record per CDR3 protein comes from TCRdb applying MiXCR to the 5' RACE reads. The table includes about 52,000 distinct CDR3 sequences, 9.5% to 12% detected once. The sample consisted of whole blood. These receptors came from an adult who was a healthcare worker with PCR-confirmed SARS-CoV-2 infection or an uninfected control (not recorded which).

The rearrangement links TRBV20-1 to TRBJ1-5, with D perhaps matching TRBD1 (5 bases). This CDR3 has 13 amino acids. The germline V gene encodes CDR1 DFQATT and CDR2 SNEGSKA (reference sequence). Between the trimmed V and J ends, which lost 0 bases and 14 bases, there was a span of 17 bases. CDR3 sequence: CSAREGPNVGEHF. The CDR3 DNA reads as TGCAGTGCTAGAGAGGGGCCAAATGTAGGAGAGCATTTT.

A few counts support this clonotype. The chain has TRBV7-2 and TRBJ1-3; the D is unclear. Trimming shortened V by 5 bases and J by 0 bases, and 14 bases separated the two germline ends. Germline V gene sequence: CDR1 SGHTA, CDR2 FQGNSA. This CDR3 has 16 residues. CDR3 region: CASSLNQFDSGNTIYF. The DNA for the CDR3 is TGTGCCAGCAGCCTGAATCAATTCGACTCTGGAAACACCATATATTTT.

This clonotype has ten or more counts. The chain couples TRBV6-4 to TRBJ2-3; TRBD1 aligns across 10 bases. The CDR3 spans 17 residues. After removal of 4 bases from V and 1 base from J, the junction contained 8 bases not matched to a gene. Germline V gene data show CDR1 as MRHNA and CDR2 as SNTAGT. The CDR3 spells CASSAAAGTGGTDTQYF. The CDR3 DNA reads TGTGCCAGCAGTGCCGCTGCCGGGACAGGGGGCACAGATACGCAGTATTTT.

This clonotype was detected ten times or more. The gene calls are TRBV5-1 and TRBJ2-5; D remains ambiguous. Germline V gene lookup returns CDR1 SGHRS and CDR2 YFSETQ. This CDR3 contains 16 residues. V was trimmed by 0 bases and J by 0 bases, leaving 12 bases between them. CDR3 in DNA: TGCGCCAGCAGCTTGGATGCATTGGGATACCAAGAGACCCAGTACTTC. It codes for CASSLDALGYQETQYF. Supplemented by reference TRBV5-1 and TRBJ2-5, the full variable domain reads KAGVTQTPRYLIKTRGQQVTLSCSPISGHRSVSWYQQTPGQGLQFLFEYFSETQRNKGNFPGRFSGRQFSNSRSEMNVSTLELGDSALYLCASSLDALGYQETQYFGPGTRLLVL.

The chain employs TRBV5-5 and TRBJ2-7; maybe TRBD1 (6 bases). Germline V lookup: CDR1 SGHKS, CDR2 YYEKEE (reference sequence). V gave up 4 bases and J gave up 7 bases, with 12 bases separating them. The CDR3 has 12 amino acids. The CDR3 DNA follows: TGTGCCAGCAGCCAAAAAGGGGGTGAGCAGTACTTC. Translating gives CASSQKGGEQYF.

This clonotype was recorded many times. The chain is built from TRBV7-9 and TRBJ2-3; maybe TRBD1 (6 bases). CDR1 and CDR2 (germline): SEHNR, FQNEAQ (reference sequence). The CDR3 loop spans 16 amino acids. Trimming left V 5 bases short and J 6 bases short, with 21 bases between. The CDR3 sequence: CASSAAGQGRGDTQYF. The CDR3 coding sequence is TGTGCCAGCAGCGCGGCAGGGCAGGGGAGAGGGGATACGCAGTATTTT. Combining the CDR3 with reference TRBV7-9 and TRBJ2-3 gives the whole variable domain DTGVSQNPRHKITKRGQNVTFRCDPISEHNRLYWYRQTLGQGPEFLTYFQNEAQLEKSRLLSDRFSAERPKGSFSTLEIQRTEQGDSAMYLCASSAAGQGRGDTQYFGPGTRLTVL.

This clonotype was observed a handful of times. The chain couples TRBV6-4 to TRBJ2-1; D is perhaps TRBD2 (5 bases). V shed 6 bases and J shed 5 bases, with 11 bases lying between them. The CDR3 is made up of 13 amino acids. Germline loops: CDR1 MRHNA, CDR2 SNTAGT. The CDR3 coding sequence is TGTGCCAGCAGGTTGAGGAGGCACAATGAGCAGTTCTTC. Its translation is CASRLRRHNEQFF.

The rearrangement joins TRBV4-3 to TRBJ1-1; 7 nucleotides line up with TRBD1. The J segment lost 5 bases and the V segment lost 3 bases, leaving 3 bases of the junction unmatched. The germline gives CDR1 LGHNA, CDR2 YSLEER. The CDR3 contains 13 residues. The CDR3 coding sequence is TGCGCCAGCAGCCAGACGGACAGGACTGAAGCTTTCTTT. It yields the protein CASSQTDRTEAFF.

This clonotype was seen a handful of times. V usage is TRBV20-1 and J usage is TRBJ2-7, with 7 nucleotides matching TRBD1. V shed 4 bases, J shed 6 bases, and the junction held 9 bases outside the gene matches. The CDR3 runs 13 residues. Germline assignment: CDR1 DFQATT and CDR2 SNEGSKA (reference sequence). CDR3 protein: CSAISPTGFEQYF. As DNA, the CDR3 is TGCAGTGCTATATCGCCGACAGGGTTCGAGCAGTACTTC.

This clonotype was picked up a small number of times. The chain links TRBV12-5 to TRBJ1-1, with 9 bases aligning to TRBD1. The J segment lost 0 bases and the V segment lost 2 bases, leaving 7 bases of the junction unmatched. The germline CDR1 and CDR2 sequences are LGHNT and FRNRAP. CDR3 size: 17 residues. This CDR3 is CASGLPRDRDVNTEAFF. CDR3 nucleotide sequence: TGTGCTAGTGGTTTGCCCCGGGACAGGGATGTGAACACTGAAGCTTTCTTT.

The table lists this clonotype with many counts. The gene calls are TRBV5-1 and TRBJ1-2, with D tentatively TRBD1 (5 bases). The CDR3 runs to 13 residues. The germline V and J ends were trimmed by 4 bases and 5 bases, with 12 bases remaining between them. Germline loops: CDR1 SGHRS, CDR2 YFSETQ. The CDR3 coding sequence is TGCGCCAGCAGCCCGCAGGGAGGTTATGGCTACACCTTC. Encoded protein: CASSPQGGYGYTF.

The chain has TRBV24-1 and TRBJ2-2; tentatively, D is TRBD2 (5 bases). Germline V gene lookup returns CDR1 KGHDR and CDR2 SFDVKD. The CDR3 is made up of 17 amino acids. Trimming stripped 2 bases from V and 6 bases from J, with 18 bases between. CDR3 in amino acids: CATSDSVATVASGELFF. CDR3 sequence (DNA): TGTGCCACCAGTGATTCTGTAGCGACTGTAGCCTCCGGGGAGCTGTTTTTT.

Note on this clonotype: At one end, the junction sequence differs from germline, possibly due to a read error. The chain recombines TRBV10-3 with TRBJ2-7; TRBD1 aligns across 8 bases. CDR1 is ENHRY and CDR2 is SYGVKD in the germline V gene. The CDR3 covers 15 residues. CDR3 loop: CAISDNRGEIYEQYF. CDR3 DNA: TGTGCGATCAGTGATAACAGGGGGGAGATCTACGAGCAGTACTTC.

V usage is TRBV13 and J usage is TRBJ2-7; TRBD1 or TRBD2 may be the D gene (5 bases each). Germline V gene data show CDR1 as PRHDT and CDR2 as FYEKMQ (reference sequence). The CDR3 spans 13 residues. Between the trimmed V and J ends, which lost 5 bases and 6 bases, there was a span of 14 bases. In DNA, the CDR3 is TGTGCCAGCAGCCCTGAGGGGCGTCTCGAGCAGTACTTC. Residues: CASSPEGRLEQYF.